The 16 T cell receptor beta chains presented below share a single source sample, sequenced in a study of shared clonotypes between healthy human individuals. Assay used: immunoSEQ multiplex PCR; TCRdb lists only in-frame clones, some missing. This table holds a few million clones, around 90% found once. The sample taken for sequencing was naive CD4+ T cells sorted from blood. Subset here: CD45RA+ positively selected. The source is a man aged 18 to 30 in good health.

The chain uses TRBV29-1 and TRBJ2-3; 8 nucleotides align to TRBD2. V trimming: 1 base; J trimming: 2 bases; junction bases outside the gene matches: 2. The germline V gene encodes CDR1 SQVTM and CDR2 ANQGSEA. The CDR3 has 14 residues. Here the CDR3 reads CSVEGGGFTDTQYF. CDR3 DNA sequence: TGCAGCGTTGAAGGCGGGGGGTTCACAGATACGCAGTATTTT.

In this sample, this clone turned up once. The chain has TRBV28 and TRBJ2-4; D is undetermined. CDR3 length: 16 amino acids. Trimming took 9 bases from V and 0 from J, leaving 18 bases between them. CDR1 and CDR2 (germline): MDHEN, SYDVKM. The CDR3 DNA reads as TGTGCCAGTCTCCGAGGACCCCAACTAGCCAAAAACATTCAGTACTTC. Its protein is CASLRGPQLAKNIQYF.

The CDR3 loop reads CASSKGGSRRLYEQYF. DNA for the CDR3: TGTGCCAGCAGCAAAGGCGGTTCCAGGCGACTCTACGAGCAGTACTTC. The J gene is TRBJ2-7, the V gene TRBV21-1. TRBV21-1 constitutes a pseudogene. The CDR3 runs to 16 residues.

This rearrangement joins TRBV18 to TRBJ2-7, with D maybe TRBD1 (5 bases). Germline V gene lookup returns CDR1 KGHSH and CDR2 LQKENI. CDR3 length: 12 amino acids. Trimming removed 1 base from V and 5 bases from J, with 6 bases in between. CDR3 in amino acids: CASSPRGNEQYF. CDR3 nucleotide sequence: TGTGCCAGCTCACCACGGGGCAACGAGCAGTACTTC.

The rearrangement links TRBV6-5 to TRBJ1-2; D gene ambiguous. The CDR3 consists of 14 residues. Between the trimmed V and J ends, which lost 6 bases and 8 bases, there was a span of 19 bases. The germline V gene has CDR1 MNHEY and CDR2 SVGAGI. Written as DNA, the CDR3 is TGTGCCAGCAGCCCTCGGACGGAGACGGAAGGCTACACCTTC. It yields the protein CASSPRTETEGYTF.

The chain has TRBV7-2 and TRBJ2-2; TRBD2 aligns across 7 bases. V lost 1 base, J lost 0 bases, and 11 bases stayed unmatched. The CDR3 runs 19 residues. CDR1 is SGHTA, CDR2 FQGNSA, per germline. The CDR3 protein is CASSLGVGAGRSNTGELFF. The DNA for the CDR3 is TGTGCCAGCAGCTTAGGAGTCGGAGCGGGACGCTCGAACACCGGGGAGCTGTTTTTT.

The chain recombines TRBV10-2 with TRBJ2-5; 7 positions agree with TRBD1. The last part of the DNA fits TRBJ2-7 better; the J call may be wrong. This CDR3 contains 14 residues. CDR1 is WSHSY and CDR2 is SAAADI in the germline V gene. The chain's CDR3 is CASSEYQGAYEQYF. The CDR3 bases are TGCGCCAGCAGTGAGTATCAGGGGGCCTACGAGCAGTACTTC.

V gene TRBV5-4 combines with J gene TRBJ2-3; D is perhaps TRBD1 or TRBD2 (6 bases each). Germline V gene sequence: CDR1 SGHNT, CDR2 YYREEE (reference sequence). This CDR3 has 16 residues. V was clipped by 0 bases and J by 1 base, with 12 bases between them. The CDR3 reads CASSLGRGAGTDTQYF. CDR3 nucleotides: TGTGCCAGCAGCTTGGGGAGGGGGGCCGGCACAGATACGCAGTATTTT. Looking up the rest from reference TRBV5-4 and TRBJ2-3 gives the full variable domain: ETGVTQSPTHLIKTRGQQVTLRCSSQSGHNTVSWYQQALGQGPQFIFQYYREEENGRGNFPPRFSGLQFPNYSSELNVNALELDDSALYLCASSLGRGAGTDTQYFGPGTRLTVL.

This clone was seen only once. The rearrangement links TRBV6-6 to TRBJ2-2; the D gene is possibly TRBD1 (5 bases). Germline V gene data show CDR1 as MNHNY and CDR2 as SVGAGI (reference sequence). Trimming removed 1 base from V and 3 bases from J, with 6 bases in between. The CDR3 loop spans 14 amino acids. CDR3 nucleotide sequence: TGTGCCAGCAGTTACTTCAGGGACACCGGGGAGCTGTTTTTT. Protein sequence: CASSYFRDTGELFF.

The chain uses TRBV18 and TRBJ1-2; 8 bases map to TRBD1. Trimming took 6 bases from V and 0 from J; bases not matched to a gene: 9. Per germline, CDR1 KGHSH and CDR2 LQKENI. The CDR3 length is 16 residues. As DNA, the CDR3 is TGTGCCAGCTCGGACCGGGACAGGTTAACTAACTATGGCTACACCTTC. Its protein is CASSDRDRLTNYGYTF.

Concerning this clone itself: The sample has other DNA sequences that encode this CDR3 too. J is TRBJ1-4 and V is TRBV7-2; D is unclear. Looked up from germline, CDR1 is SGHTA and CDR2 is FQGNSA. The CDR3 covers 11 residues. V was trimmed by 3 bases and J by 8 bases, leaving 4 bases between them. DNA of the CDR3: TGTGCCAGCAGCTTTGGGGAAAAACTGTTTTTT. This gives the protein CASSFGEKLFF.

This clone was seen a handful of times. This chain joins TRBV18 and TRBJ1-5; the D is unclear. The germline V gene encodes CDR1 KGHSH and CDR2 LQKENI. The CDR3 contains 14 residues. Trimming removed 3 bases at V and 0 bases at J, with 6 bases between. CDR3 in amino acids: CASSPQSSNQPQHF. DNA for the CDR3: TGTGCCAGCTCACCGCAGTCTAGCAATCAGCCCCAGCATTTT.

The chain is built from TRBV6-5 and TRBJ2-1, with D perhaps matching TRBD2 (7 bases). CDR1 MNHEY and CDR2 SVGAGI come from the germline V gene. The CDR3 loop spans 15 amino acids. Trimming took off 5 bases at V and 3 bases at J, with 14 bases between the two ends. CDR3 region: CASSTRGAGYNEQFF. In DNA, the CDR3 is TGTGCCAGCAGTACTCGGGGGGCTGGCTACAATGAGCAGTTCTTC.

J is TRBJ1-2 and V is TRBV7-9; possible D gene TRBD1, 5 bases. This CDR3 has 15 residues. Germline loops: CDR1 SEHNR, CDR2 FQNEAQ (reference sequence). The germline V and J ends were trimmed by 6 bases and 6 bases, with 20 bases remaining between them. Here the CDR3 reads CASSLTGTESHGYTF. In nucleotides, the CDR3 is TGTGCCAGCAGTCTCACTGGGACGGAGTCTCATGGCTACACCTTC.

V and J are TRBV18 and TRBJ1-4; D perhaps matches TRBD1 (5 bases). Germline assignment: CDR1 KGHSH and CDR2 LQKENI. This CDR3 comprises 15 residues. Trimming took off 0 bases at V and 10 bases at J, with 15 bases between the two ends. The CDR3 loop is CASSPPPQTVRKLFF. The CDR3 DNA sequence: TGTGCCAGCTCACCACCGCCCCAGACAGTCAGAAAACTGTTTTTT.

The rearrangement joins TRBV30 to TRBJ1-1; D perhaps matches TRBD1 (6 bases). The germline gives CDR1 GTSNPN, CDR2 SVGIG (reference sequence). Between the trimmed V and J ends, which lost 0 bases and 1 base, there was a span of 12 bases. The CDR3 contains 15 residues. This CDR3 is CAWSVLQGRNTEAFF. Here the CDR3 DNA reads TGTGCCTGGAGTGTACTGCAGGGGCGGAACACTGAAGCTTTCTTT.